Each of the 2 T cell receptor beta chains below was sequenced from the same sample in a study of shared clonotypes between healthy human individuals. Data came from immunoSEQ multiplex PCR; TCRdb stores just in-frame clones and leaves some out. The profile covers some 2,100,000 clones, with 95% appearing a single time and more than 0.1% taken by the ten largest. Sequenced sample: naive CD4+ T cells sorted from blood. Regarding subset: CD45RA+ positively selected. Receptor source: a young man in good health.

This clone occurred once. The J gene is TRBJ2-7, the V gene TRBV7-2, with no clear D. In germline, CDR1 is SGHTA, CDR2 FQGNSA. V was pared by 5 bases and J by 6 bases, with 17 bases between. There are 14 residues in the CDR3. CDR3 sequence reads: CASSPRTNTGEQYF. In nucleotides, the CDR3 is TGTGCCAGCAGCCCACGAACGAACACCGGCGAGCAGTACTTC.

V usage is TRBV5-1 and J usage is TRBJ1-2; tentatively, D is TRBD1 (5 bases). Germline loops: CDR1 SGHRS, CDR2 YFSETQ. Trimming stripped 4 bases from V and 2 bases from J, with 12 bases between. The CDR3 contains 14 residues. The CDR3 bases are TGCGCCAGCAGCCTGGGGGGGAAGAACTATGGCTACACCTTC. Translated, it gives CASSLGGKNYGYTF.